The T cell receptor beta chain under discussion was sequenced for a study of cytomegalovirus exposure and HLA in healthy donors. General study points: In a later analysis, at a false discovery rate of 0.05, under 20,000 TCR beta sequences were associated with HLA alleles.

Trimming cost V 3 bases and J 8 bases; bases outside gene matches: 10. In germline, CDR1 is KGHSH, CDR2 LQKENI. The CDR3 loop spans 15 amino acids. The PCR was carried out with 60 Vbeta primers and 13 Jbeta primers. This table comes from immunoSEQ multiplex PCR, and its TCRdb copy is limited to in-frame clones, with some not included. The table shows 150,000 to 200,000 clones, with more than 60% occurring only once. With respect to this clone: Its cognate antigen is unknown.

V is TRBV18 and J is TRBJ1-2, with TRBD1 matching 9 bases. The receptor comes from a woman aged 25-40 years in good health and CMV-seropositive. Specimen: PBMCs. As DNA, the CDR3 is TGTGCCAGCTCACCTCGGGGGACAGGGTTGATCGGCTACACCTTC. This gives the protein CASSPRGTGLIGYTF. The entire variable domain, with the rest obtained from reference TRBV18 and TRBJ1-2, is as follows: NAGVMQNPRHLVRRRGQEARLRCSPMKGHSHVYWYRQLPEEGLKFMVYLQKENIIDESGMPKERFSAEFPKEGPSILRIQQVVRGDSAAYFCASSPRGTGLIGYTFGSGTRLTVV.